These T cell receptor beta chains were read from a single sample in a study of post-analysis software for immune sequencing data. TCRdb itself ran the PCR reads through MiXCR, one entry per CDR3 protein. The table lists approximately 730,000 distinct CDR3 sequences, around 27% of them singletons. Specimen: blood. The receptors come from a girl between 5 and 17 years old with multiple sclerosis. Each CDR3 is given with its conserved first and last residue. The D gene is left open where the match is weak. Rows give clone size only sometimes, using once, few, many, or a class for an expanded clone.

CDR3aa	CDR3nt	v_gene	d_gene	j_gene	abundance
CASSFNLWGRTQETQYF	TGTGCCAGCAGCTTTAATCTATGGGGACGGACCCAAGAGACCCAGTACTTC	TRBV7-8	NA	TRBJ2-5	once
CSVWDRGSTDTQYF	TGCAGCGTTTGGGACAGGGGTTCCACAGATACGCAGTATTTT	TRBV29-1	TRBD1	TRBJ2-3	NA
CASSSTQLAGIPGYEQYF	TGTGCCAGCAGTTCAACCCAACTAGCGGGGATTCCGGGCTACGAGCAGTACTTC	TRBV27	TRBD2	TRBJ2-7	few
CATSSLEISYNEQFF	TGTGCCACCAGCAGTTTAGAAATTTCTTACAATGAGCAGTTCTTC	TRBV15	NA	TRBJ2-1	few
CSGTPKPASQETQYF	TGCAGCGGGACCCCGAAACCGGCTTCTCAAGAGACCCAGTACTTC	TRBV29-1	NA	TRBJ2-5	NA
CASSSRHEQYF	TGTGCCAGCAGCTCCCGACACGAGCAGTACTTC	TRBV11-2	NA	TRBJ2-7	NA
CASSLNAGGGTDTQYF	TGTGCCAGCAGCCTAAATGCGGGGGGAGGCACAGATACGCAGTATTTT	TRBV7-2	TRBD2	TRBJ2-3	few
CASSLRGRGTEAFF	TGCGCCAGCAGTTTGAGGGGGCGAGGGACTGAAGCTTTCTTT	TRBV5-1	TRBD1	TRBJ1-1	few
CASSLVETDTQYF	TGCGCCAGCAGCTTGGTTGAGACAGATACGCAGTATTTT	TRBV5-1	NA	TRBJ2-3	NA
CSARGGESQPQHF	TGCAGTGCTAGAGGGGGGGAATCTCAGCCCCAGCATTTT	TRBV20-1	NA	TRBJ1-5	NA
CASSPFLAGETRYF	TGTGCCAGCAGCCCCTTCCTGGCGGGCGAGACCCGGTACTTC	TRBV7-2	NA	TRBJ2-5	few
CASSKDRPCVGDTQYF	TGTGCCAGCAGCAAAGACAGGCCCTGTGTCGGAGATACGCAGTATTTT	TRBV21-1	NA	TRBJ2-3	NA
CASSLVTSGSMYNEQYF	TGTGCCAGCAGCTTAGTAACTAGCGGGTCCATGTACAATGAGCAGTACTTC	TRBV7-8	TRBD2	TRBJ2-7	NA
CSVGWQGGQQEPQYF	TGCAGCGTTGGTTGGCAGGGGGGTCAGCAAGAGCCCCAGTACTTC	TRBV29-1	NA	TRBJ2-5	NA
CSGGLAGRDNEQFF	TGCAGTGGCGGACTAGCGGGTCGAGACAATGAGCAGTTCTTC	TRBV20-1	TRBD2	TRBJ2-1	few
CSARDRESGQPQHF	TGCAGTGCTAGAGATCGAGAGTCGGGTCAGCCCCAGCATTTT	TRBV20-1	NA	TRBJ1-5	NA
CASSLGDHSPLHF	TGTGCCAGCAGTTTAGGGGACCATTCACCCCTCCACTTT	TRBV28	NA	TRBJ1-6	NA
CASSLADRASIQYF	TGTGCCAGCAGTTTAGCCGACAGGGCTTCCATTCAGTACTTC	TRBV28	TRBD1	TRBJ2-4	few
CASSPTHSILHTEAFF	TGCGCCAGCAGCCCGACTCACTCTATATTGCACACTGAAGCTTTCTTT	TRBV4-1	NA	TRBJ1-1	few
CASSRGEVETQYF	TGTGCCAGCAGCCGGGGGGAAGTCGAGACCCAGTACTTC	TRBV7-9	TRBD2	TRBJ2-5	few
CASSQTPGTSGLLSYNEQFF	TGCGCCAGCAGCCAAACCCCCGGGACTAGCGGGCTCCTCTCCTACAATGAGCAGTTCTTC	TRBV4-3	TRBD2	TRBJ2-1	few
CASSTGTSGIGEQFF	TGTGCCAGCAGCACCGGGACTAGCGGGATTGGCGAGCAGTTCTTC	TRBV7-9	TRBD2	TRBJ2-1	many
CASKSTGGLPDTQYF	TGCGCCAGCAAATCGACAGGGGGCTTGCCAGATACGCAGTATTTT	TRBV5-1	TRBD1	TRBJ2-3	few
CATSRDRLGAKNIQYF	TGTGCCACCAGCAGAGATCGACTGGGAGCCAAAAACATTCAGTACTTC	TRBV15	NA	TRBJ2-4	few
CASSLAGLYNEQFF	TGTGCCAGCAGTTTGGCAGGCCTCTACAATGAGCAGTTCTTC	TRBV28	NA	TRBJ2-1	few
CASSFGPGKYF	TGTGCCAGCAGTTTTGGTCCGGGGAAGTATTTT	TRBV12-3/TRBV12-4	NA	TRBJ2-3	few
CASSGGGTDNTEAFF	TGTGCCAGCAGCGGGGGCGGGACAGACAACACTGAAGCTTTCTTT	TRBV9	TRBD1	TRBJ1-1	NA
CATSRVRLAGEPYEQYF	TGTGCCACCAGCAGAGTTAGACTAGCGGGGGAACCCTACGAGCAGTACTTC	TRBV15	TRBD2	TRBJ2-7	NA
CSARGLVEGNEQYF	TGCAGTGCTAGAGGACTAGTGGAGGGTAACGAGCAGTACTTC	TRBV20-1	NA	TRBJ2-7	NA
CSARVATLNYGYTF	TGCAGTGCTAGAGTAGCCACCCTGAACTATGGCTACACCTTC	TRBV20-1	NA	TRBJ1-2	few
CVSRDTSNTEAFF	TGTGTCAGCAGGGATACCTCGAACACTGAAGCTTTCTTT	TRBV7-9	NA	TRBJ1-1	NA
CAISEPIGAGEQYF	TGTGCCATCAGTGAGCCCATCGGGGCCGGCGAGCAGTACTTC	TRBV10-3	NA	TRBJ2-7	NA
CASMLSEQFF	TGTGCCAGCATGTTGAGCGAGCAGTTCTTC	TRBV7-2	NA	TRBJ2-1	NA
CSAKGLVVTQYF	TGCAGTGCTAAGGGTCTGGTAGTGACCCAGTACTTC	TRBV20-1	NA	TRBJ2-5	few
CSAVESSYEQYF	TGCAGTGCGGTCGAGAGCTCCTACGAGCAGTACTTC	TRBV20-1	NA	TRBJ2-7	NA
CASGGVGGSAEQFF	TGCGCCAGCGGGGGCGTGGGGGGGTCTGCTGAGCAGTTCTTC	TRBV5-1	NA	TRBJ2-1	NA
CSARDQRVTLTEAFF	TGCAGTGCTAGAGATCAGAGGGTTACTCTCACTGAAGCTTTCTTT	TRBV20-1	NA	TRBJ1-1	NA
CASRPDRHYEQYF	TGTGCCAGCAGACCAGACAGACACTACGAGCAGTACTTC	TRBV18	NA	TRBJ2-7	few
CSASGHDQETQYF	TGCAGTGCTAGTGGTCACGATCAAGAGACCCAGTACTTC	TRBV20-1	NA	TRBJ2-5	few
CASPFDYQDEQYF	TGTGCCAGCCCGTTTGATTACCAAGACGAGCAGTACTTC	TRBV28	NA	TRBJ2-7	NA
CASSDWRSSYEQYF	TGTGCCAGCAGTGACTGGCGGAGCTCCTACGAGCAGTACTTC	TRBV6-4	NA	TRBJ2-7	few
CSARSEFNTGELFF	TGCAGTGCTAGGTCCGAATTCAACACCGGGGAGCTGTTTTTT	TRBV20-1	NA	TRBJ2-2	NA
CASSLQNPNSPLHF	TGCGCCAGCAGCTTACAGAACCCAAATTCACCCCTCCACTTT	TRBV5-1	NA	TRBJ1-6	NA
CASSQGGVNTEAFF	TGCGCCAGCAGCCAAGGGGGGGTGAACACTGAAGCTTTCTTT	TRBV4-3	NA	TRBJ1-1	NA
CASSLDRGREGYTF	TGCGCCAGCAGCCTGGACAGGGGGAGGGAGGGCTACACCTTC	TRBV4-3	TRBD1	TRBJ1-2	NA
CASSQANNEQFF	TGTGCCAGCAGCCAAGCTAACAATGAGCAGTTCTTC	TRBV4-2	NA	TRBJ2-1	many